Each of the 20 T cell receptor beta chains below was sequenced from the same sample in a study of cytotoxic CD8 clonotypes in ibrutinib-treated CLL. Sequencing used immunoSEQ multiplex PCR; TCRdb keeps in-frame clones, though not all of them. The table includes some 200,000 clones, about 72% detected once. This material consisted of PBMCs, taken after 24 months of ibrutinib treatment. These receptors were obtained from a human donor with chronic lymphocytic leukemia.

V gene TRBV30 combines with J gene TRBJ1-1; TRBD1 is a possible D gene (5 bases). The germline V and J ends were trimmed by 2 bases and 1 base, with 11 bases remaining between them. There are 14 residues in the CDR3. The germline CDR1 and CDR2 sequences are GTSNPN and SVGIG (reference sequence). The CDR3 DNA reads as TGTGCCTGGAGTATGGGACGTTCGAACACTGAAGCTTTCTTT. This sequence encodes CAWSMGRSNTEAFF.

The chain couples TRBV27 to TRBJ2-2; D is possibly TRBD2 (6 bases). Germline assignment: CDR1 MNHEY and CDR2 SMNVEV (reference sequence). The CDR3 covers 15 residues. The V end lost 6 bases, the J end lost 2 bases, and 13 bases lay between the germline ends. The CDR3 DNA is TGTGCCAGCAGCTGGCGCGGGGACAACACCGGGGAGCTGTTTTTT. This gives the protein CASSWRGDNTGELFF.

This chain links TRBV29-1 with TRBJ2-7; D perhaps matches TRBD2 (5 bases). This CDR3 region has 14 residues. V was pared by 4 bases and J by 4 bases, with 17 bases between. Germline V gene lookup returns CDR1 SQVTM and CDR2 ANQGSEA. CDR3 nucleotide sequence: TGCAGCGTTGCAGGCGTGGAGGACCGATACGAGCAGTACTTC. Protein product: CSVAGVEDRYEQYF.

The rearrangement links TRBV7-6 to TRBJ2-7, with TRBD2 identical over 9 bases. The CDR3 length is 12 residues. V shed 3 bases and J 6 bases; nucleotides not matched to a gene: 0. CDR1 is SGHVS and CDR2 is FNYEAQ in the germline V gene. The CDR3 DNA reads TGTGCCAGCAGCTTTAGCGGGGGCGAGCAGTACTTC. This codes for CASSFSGGEQYF.

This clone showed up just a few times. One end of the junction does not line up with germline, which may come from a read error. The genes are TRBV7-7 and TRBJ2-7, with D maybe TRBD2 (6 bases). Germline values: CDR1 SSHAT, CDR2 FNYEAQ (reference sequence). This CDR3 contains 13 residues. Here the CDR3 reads CASSPGSGDEQYF. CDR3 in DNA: TGTGCTAGCAGCCCAGGGTCGGGGGACGAGCAGTACTTC.

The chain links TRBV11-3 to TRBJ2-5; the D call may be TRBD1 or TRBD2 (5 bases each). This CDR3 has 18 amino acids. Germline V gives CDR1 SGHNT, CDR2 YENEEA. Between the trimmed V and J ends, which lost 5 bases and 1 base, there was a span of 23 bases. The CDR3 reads CASSPGTHGSGRQETQYF. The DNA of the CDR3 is TGTGCCAGCAGCCCGGGGACCCACGGAAGTGGGCGCCAAGAGACCCAGTACTTC.

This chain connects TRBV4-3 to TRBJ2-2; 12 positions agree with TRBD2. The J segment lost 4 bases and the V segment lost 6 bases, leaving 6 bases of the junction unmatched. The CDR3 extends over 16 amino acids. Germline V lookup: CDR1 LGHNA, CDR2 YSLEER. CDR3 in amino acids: CASRNGLAGFTGELFF. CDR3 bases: TGCGCCAGCAGGAACGGACTAGCGGGATTCACCGGGGAGCTGTTTTTT.

The CDR3 here is CASKGTSGNADTQYF. CDR3 bases: TGTGCCAGCAAAGGGACTAGCGGGAACGCGGATACGCAGTATTTT. The chain employs TRBV6-1 and TRBJ2-3; 13 positions match TRBD2. Germline values: CDR1 MNHNS, CDR2 SASEGT. The CDR3 contains 15 residues. J was trimmed by 6 bases and V by 7 bases; bases with no gene match: 7.

In DNA, the CDR3 is TGTGCCAGCAGCTTGTATGCGACTAACCTCTACGAGCAGTACTTC. This sequence encodes CASSLYATNLYEQYF. This chain connects TRBV7-9 to TRBJ2-7; maybe TRBD2 (5 bases). The germline V gene has CDR1 SEHNR and CDR2 FQNEAQ (reference sequence). V was shortened by 3 bases and J by 3 bases, with 15 bases between the two germline ends. There are 15 residues in the CDR3.

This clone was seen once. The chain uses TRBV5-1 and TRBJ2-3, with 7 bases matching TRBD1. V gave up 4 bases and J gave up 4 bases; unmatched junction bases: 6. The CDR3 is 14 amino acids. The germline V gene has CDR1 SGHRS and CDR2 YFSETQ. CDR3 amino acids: CASSPMTGSDTQYF. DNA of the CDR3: TGCGCCAGCAGCCCAATGACAGGGTCAGATACGCAGTATTTT.

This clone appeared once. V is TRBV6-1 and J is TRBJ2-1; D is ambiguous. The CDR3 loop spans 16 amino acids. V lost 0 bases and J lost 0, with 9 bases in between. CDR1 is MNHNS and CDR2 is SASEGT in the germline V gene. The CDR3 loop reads CASSEARLSSYNEQFF. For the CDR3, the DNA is TGTGCCAGCAGTGAAGCGAGACTTAGCTCCTACAATGAGCAGTTCTTC.

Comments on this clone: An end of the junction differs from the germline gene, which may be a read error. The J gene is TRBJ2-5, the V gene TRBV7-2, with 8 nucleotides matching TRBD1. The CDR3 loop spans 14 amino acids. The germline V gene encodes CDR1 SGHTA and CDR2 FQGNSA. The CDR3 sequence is CASSPNQGQGRRNF. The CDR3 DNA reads TGTGCCAGCAGCCCGAACCAAGGACAGGGTCGTCGGAACTTC. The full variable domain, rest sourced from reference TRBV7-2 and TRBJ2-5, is GAGVSQSPSNKVTEKGKDVELRCDPISGHTALYWYRQSLGQGLEFLIYFQGNSAPDKSGLPSDRFSAERTGGSVSTLTIQRTQQEDSAVYLCASSPNQGQGRRNFGPGTRLLVL.

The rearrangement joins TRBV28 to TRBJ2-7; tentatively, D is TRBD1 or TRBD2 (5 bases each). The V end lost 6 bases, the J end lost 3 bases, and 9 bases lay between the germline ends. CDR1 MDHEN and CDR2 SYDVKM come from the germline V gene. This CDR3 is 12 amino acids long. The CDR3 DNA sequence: TGTGCCAGCAGCGAGGGGTACTACGAGCAGTACTTC. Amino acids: CASSEGYYEQYF.

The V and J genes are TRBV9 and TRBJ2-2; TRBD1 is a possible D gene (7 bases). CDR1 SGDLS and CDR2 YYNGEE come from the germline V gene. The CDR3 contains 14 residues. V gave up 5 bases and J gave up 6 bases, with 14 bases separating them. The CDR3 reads CASSPGGRSGELFF. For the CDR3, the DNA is TGTGCCAGCAGTCCAGGGGGGCGTTCCGGGGAGCTGTTTTTT.

CDR3 amino acids: CASSANSGNTIYF. CDR3 coding DNA: TGTGCCAGCAGCGCCAACTCTGGAAACACCATATATTTT. The rearrangement joins TRBV9 to TRBJ1-3; D gene ambiguous. There are 13 residues in the CDR3. V lost 3 bases and J 0 bases, leaving 4 bases between the germline ends. Germline CDR1 SGDLS, CDR2 YYNGEE.

The CDR3 loop is CASSRTGPGEQYF. The CDR3 DNA is TGTGCCAGCAGTCGGACAGGCCCGGGCGAGCAGTACTTC. V is TRBV6-5 and J is TRBJ2-7, with 7 nucleotides matching TRBD1. Losses at the gene ends were 5 bases for V and 6 bases for J; bases not matched to a gene: 7. This CDR3 is 13 amino acids long. The germline V gene has CDR1 MNHEY and CDR2 SVGAGI.

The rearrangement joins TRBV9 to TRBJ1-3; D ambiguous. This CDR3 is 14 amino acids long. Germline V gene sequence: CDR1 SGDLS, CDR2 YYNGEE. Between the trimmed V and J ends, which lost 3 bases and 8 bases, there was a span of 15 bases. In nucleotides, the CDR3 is TGTGCCAGCAGCGCCAGGTTATGGAGGGACACCATATATTTT. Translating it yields CASSARLWRDTIYF. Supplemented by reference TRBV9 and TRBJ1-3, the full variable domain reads DSGVTQTPKHLITATGQRVTLRCSPRSGDLSVYWYQQSLDQGLQFLIQYYNGEERAKGNILERFSAQQFPDLHSELNLSSLELGDSALYFCASSARLWRDTIYFGEGSWLTVV.

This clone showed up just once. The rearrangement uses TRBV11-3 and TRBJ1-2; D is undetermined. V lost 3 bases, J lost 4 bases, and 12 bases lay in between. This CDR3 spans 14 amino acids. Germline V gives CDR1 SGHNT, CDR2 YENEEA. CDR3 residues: CASSLSPATYGYTF. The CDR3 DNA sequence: TGTGCCAGCAGCTTGTCGCCAGCCACCTATGGCTACACCTTC.

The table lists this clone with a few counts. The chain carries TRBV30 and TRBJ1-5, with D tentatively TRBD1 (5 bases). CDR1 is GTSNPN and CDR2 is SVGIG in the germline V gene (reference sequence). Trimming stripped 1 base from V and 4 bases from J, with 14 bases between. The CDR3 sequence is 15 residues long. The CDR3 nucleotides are TGTGCCTGGAGTGAAGTGAGGGGCCAAAATCAGCCCCAGCATTTT. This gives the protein CAWSEVRGQNQPQHF.

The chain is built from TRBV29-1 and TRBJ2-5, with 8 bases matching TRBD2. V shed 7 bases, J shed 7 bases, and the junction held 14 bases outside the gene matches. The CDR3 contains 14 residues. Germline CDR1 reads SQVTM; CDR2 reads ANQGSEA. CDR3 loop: CSAKPGGGSGTQYF. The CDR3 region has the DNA TGCAGCGCAAAGCCCGGCGGGGGGTCGGGGACCCAGTACTTC.